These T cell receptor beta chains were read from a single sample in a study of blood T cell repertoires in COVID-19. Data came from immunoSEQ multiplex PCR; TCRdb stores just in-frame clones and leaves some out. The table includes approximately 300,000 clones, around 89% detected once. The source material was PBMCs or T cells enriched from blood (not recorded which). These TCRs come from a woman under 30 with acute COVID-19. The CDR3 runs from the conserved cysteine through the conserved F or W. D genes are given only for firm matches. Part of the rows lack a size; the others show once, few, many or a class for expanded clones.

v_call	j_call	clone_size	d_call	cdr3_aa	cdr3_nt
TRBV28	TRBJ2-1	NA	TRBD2	CASSLGTSDNEQFF	TGTGCCAGCAGTTTAGGGACTAGCGACAATGAGCAGTTCTTC
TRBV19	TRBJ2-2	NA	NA	CASSPGHGTGELFF	TGTGCCAGTAGCCCGGGACACGGCACCGGGGAGCTGTTTTTT
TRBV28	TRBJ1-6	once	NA	CASSPPPLGDSPLHF	TGTGCCAGCAGTCCCCCCCCATTAGGGGATTCACCCCTCCACTTT
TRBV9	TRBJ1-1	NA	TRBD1	CASSSPGQGTEAFF	TGTGCCAGCAGCTCCCCGGGACAGGGCACTGAAGCTTTCTTT
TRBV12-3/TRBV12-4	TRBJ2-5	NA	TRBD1	CASTGTGKETQYF	TGTGCCAGCACCGGGACAGGGAAGGAGACCCAGTACTTC
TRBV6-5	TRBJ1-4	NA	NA	CASKVGGSGEKLFF	TGTGCCAGCAAAGTGGGAGGGAGTGGAGAAAAACTGTTTTTT
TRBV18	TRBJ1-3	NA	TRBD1	CASSPILGTGVVGNTIYF	TGTGCCAGCTCACCAATTCTCGGGACAGGGGTAGTTGGAAACACCATATATTTT
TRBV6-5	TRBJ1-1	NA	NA	CASSIRSEAFF	TGTGCCAGCAGTATCCGGAGTGAAGCTTTCTTT
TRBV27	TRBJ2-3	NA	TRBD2	CASSSQREGTDTQYF	TGTGCCAGCAGTTCCCAGCGGGAGGGCACAGATACGCAGTATTTT
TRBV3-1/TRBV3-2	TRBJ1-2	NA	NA	CASSQDSGGGYGYTF	TGTGCCAGCAGCCAAGATAGTGGGGGCGGCTATGGCTACACCTTC
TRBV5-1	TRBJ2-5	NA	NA	CASSRRGAGPQETQYF	TGCGCCAGCAGTCGGAGGGGAGCAGGGCCTCAAGAGACCCAGTACTTC
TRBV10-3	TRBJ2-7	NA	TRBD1	CAIRYGTGPTYEQYF	TGTGCCATCAGATACGGGACAGGACCCACCTACGAGCAGTACTTC
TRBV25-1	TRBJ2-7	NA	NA	CASRGAISEPYEQYF	TGTGCCAGCAGGGGGGCAATTTCGGAACCCTACGAGCAGTACTTC
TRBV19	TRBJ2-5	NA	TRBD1	CASSIGGGAGKGETQYF	TGTGCCAGTAGTATAGGAGGGGGCGCAGGTAAAGGAGAGACCCAGTACTTC
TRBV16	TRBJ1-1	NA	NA	CASSQSWSTEAFF	TGTGCCAGCAGCCAATCTTGGAGCACTGAAGCTTTCTTT
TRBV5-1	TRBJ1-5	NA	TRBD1	CASSLGTGKNQPQHF	TGCGCCAGCAGCTTGGGGACAGGAAAGAATCAGCCCCAGCATTTT
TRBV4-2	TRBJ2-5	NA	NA	CASSQVKGGDVGYQETQYF	TGTGCCAGCAGCCAAGTGAAAGGGGGGGATGTGGGTTATCAAGAGACCCAGTACTTC
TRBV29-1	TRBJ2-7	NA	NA	CSVEGHNYEQYF	TGCAGCGTTGAGGGACATAACTACGAGCAGTACTTC
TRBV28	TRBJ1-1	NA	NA	CASSPSSGWNTEAFF	TGTGCCAGCAGCCCATCCTCAGGGTGGAACACTGAAGCTTTCTTT
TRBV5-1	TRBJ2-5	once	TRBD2	CASSPPSGYQETQYF	TGCGCCAGCAGCCCTCCTAGCGGGTACCAAGAGACCCAGTACTTC
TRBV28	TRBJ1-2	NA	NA	CASAIPQGGYGYTF	TGTGCCAGCGCCATCCCTCAGGGTGGCTATGGCTACACCTTC
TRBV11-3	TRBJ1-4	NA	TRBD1	CASSIGQGHGKLFF	TGTGCCAGCAGTATCGGACAGGGTCATGGAAAACTGTTTTTT
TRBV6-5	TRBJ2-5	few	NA	CASSYSTPQETQYF	TGTGCCAGCAGTTACTCCACTCCCCAAGAGACCCAGTACTTC
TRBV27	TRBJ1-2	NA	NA	CASRDLGDYGYTF	TGTGCCAGCCGTGATCTCGGGGACTATGGCTACACCTTC
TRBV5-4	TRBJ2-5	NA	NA	CASSLGYKGETQYF	TGTGCCAGCAGCTTGGGTTACAAGGGGGAGACCCAGTACTTC
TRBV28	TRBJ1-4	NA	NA	CASSREKLFF	TGTGCCAGTAGCCGTGAAAAACTGTTTTTT
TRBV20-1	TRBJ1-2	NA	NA	CSAPKGLGYTF	TGCAGTGCTCCCAAGGGACTTGGCTACACCTTC
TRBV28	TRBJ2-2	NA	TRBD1	CASSRTGGWAGELFF	TGTGCCAGCAGTCGAACAGGGGGCTGGGCCGGGGAGCTGTTTTTT
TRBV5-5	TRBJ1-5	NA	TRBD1	CASSRDRGPHQPQHF	TGTGCCAGCAGCCGGGACAGGGGGCCACATCAGCCCCAGCATTTT
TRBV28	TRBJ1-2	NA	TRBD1	CASSLPGTDGYTF	TGTGCCAGCAGTCTCCCCGGGACAGATGGCTACACCTTC
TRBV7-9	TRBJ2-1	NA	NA	CASSSTSVDEQFF	TGTGCCAGCAGCTCGACTAGTGTCGATGAGCAGTTCTTC
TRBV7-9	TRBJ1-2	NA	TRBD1	CASGTGGWGYGYTF	TGTGCCAGCGGGACAGGGGGCTGGGGCTATGGCTACACCTTC
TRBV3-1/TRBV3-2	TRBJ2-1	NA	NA	CASSQGPAAPNEQFF	TGTGCCAGCAGCCAAGGGCCAGCGGCCCCTAATGAGCAGTTCTTC
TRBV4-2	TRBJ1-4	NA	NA	CASSQETQGSNEKLFF	TGTGCCAGCAGCCAAGAAACGCAGGGGTCTAATGAAAAACTGTTTTTT
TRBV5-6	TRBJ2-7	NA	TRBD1	CASRDRGRGYEQYF	TGTGCCAGCCGAGACAGGGGGCGCGGTTACGAGCAGTACTTC
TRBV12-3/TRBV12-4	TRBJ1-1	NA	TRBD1	CASSPGTGEAFF	TGTGCCAGCAGTCCCGGGACAGGGGAAGCTTTCTTT
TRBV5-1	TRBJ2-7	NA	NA	CASSFEREQYF	TGCGCCAGCAGCTTCGAGCGGGAGCAGTACTTC
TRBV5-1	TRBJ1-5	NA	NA	CASSLRGGEGQPQHF	TGCGCCAGCAGCTTGAGGGGGGGCGAGGGGCAGCCCCAGCATTTT